These T cell receptor beta chains were read from a single sample in a study of early T cells in non-severe SARS-CoV-2 infection. TCRdb called the 5' RACE reads again in MiXCR, with one record for every CDR3 protein. The sample shows over 60,000 distinct CDR3 sequences, roughly 14% of them seen only once. The sequenced material came from whole blood. Every receptor here comes from an adult who was a healthcare worker with PCR-confirmed SARS-CoV-2 infection or an uninfected control (not recorded which). Both conserved end residues are part of each CDR3. Each record gives: J gene, CDR3 length, D gene, V gene, clone size, CDR3 DNA, CDR3 protein. A D gene is named only where the DNA matches it firmly. Rows may omit the clone size; those that give it use once, few, many or a size class.

j_gene: TRBJ2-3
len: 15
d_gene: TRBD2
v_gene: TRBV7-2
abundance: many
CDR3nt: TGTGCCAGCAGCCCAAGACTAGCGGGCCGGGAGACGCAGTATTTT
CDR3aa: CASSPRLAGRETQYF

j_gene: TRBJ1-6
len: 17
d_gene: NA
v_gene: TRBV6-1
abundance: NA
CDR3nt: TGTGCCAGCAGTGGTTGGGGGGAGAGCTCCTATAATTCACCCCTCCACTTT
CDR3aa: CASSGWGESSYNSPLHF

j_gene: TRBJ2-1
len: 15
d_gene: TRBD1
v_gene: TRBV6-4
abundance: NA
CDR3nt: TGTGCCAGCAGTGTACTAGGACAGGGCACCAATGAGCAGTTCTTC
CDR3aa: CASSVLGQGTNEQFF

j_gene: TRBJ1-1
len: 14
d_gene: NA
v_gene: TRBV27
abundance: many
CDR3nt: TGTGCCAGCAGTTTGGGGGACCCTCCCAAGGAAGCTTTCTTT
CDR3aa: CASSLGDPPKEAFF

j_gene: TRBJ1-1
len: 13
d_gene: NA
v_gene: TRBV11-2
abundance: few
CDR3nt: TGTGCCAGCAGCAGATCGGGCGTCACTGAAGCTTTCTTT
CDR3aa: CASSRSGVTEAFF

j_gene: TRBJ2-2
len: 14
d_gene: NA
v_gene: TRBV7-2
abundance: many
CDR3nt: TGTGCCAGCCCGCAGGGGGGCTTCACCGGGGAGCTGTTTTTT
CDR3aa: CASPQGGFTGELFF

j_gene: TRBJ2-3
len: 13
d_gene: NA
v_gene: TRBV14
abundance: many
CDR3nt: TGTGCCAGCAGCCCCGTCTGGGGCGATACGCAGTATTTT
CDR3aa: CASSPVWGDTQYF

j_gene: TRBJ1-1
len: 12
d_gene: NA
v_gene: TRBV20-1
abundance: many
CDR3nt: TGCAGTGCCGCCCTGGGGAACACTGAAGCTTTCTTT
CDR3aa: CSAALGNTEAFF

j_gene: TRBJ1-2
len: 13
d_gene: NA
v_gene: TRBV18
abundance: few
CDR3nt: TGTGCCAGCTCACCACAGGGGGACTATGGCTACACCTTC
CDR3aa: CASSPQGDYGYTF

j_gene: TRBJ1-4
len: 15
d_gene: NA
v_gene: TRBV6-2/TRBV6-3
abundance: NA
CDR3nt: TGTGCCAGCGAAGTCGACGGAGCAACTAATGAAAAACTGTTTTTT
CDR3aa: CASEVDGATNEKLFF

j_gene: TRBJ2-1
len: 15
d_gene: TRBD1
v_gene: TRBV12-5
abundance: NA
CDR3nt: TGTGCTAGTGGTCCGCCGGGACAGGGATTCAATGAGCAGTTCTTC
CDR3aa: CASGPPGQGFNEQFF

j_gene: TRBJ2-1
len: 15
d_gene: TRBD1
v_gene: TRBV11-3
abundance: NA
CDR3nt: TGTGCCAGCAGCTCGGACAGGGGGGTTTACAATGAGCAGTTCTTC
CDR3aa: CASSSDRGVYNEQFF

j_gene: TRBJ2-5
len: 15
d_gene: NA
v_gene: TRBV11-2
abundance: many
CDR3nt: TGTGCCAGCAGCTCTTCACAGGGCTTCTGGGAGACCCAGTACTTC
CDR3aa: CASSSSQGFWETQYF

j_gene: TRBJ1-2
len: 15
d_gene: NA
v_gene: TRBV4-3
abundance: NA
CDR3nt: TGCGCCAGCAGCCCCGGGCGGACTGGAGGTTTTGGCTACACCTTC
CDR3aa: CASSPGRTGGFGYTF

j_gene: TRBJ1-5
len: 14
d_gene: NA
v_gene: TRBV2
abundance: NA
CDR3nt: TGTGCCAGCACCCGGGGAGGGAGGGATCAGCCCCAGCATTTT
CDR3aa: CASTRGGRDQPQHF

j_gene: TRBJ2-2
len: 16
d_gene: NA
v_gene: TRBV11-3
abundance: few
CDR3nt: TGTGCCAGCAGCTTAGTTCCACAGCTCCTCACCGGGGAGCTGTTTTTT
CDR3aa: CASSLVPQLLTGELFF

j_gene: TRBJ2-7
len: 15
d_gene: TRBD1
v_gene: TRBV5-1
abundance: NA
CDR3nt: TGCGCCAGCAGCTTGGGCTGGACAGGGGCCTACGAGCAGTACTTC
CDR3aa: CASSLGWTGAYEQYF

j_gene: TRBJ2-1
len: 16
d_gene: NA
v_gene: TRBV4-1
abundance: few
CDR3nt: TGCGCCAGCAGCCAAGCTGGGTGGAGCTCCTACAATGAGCAGTTCTTC
CDR3aa: CASSQAGWSSYNEQFF

j_gene: TRBJ2-3
len: 14
d_gene: TRBD2
v_gene: TRBV7-7
abundance: few
CDR3nt: TGTGCTAGCAGCCCTAGCGGGGGGACAGATACGCAGTATTTT
CDR3aa: CASSPSGGTDTQYF

j_gene: TRBJ1-1
len: 11
d_gene: NA
v_gene: TRBV10-3
abundance: NA
CDR3nt: TGTGCCATCGGGGGCAACACTGAAGCTTTCTTT
CDR3aa: CAIGGNTEAFF

j_gene: TRBJ1-4
len: 16
d_gene: NA
v_gene: TRBV4-1
abundance: few
CDR3nt: TGCGCCAGCAGCCAGGGTTCCAGGGGTTCGGATGAAAAACTGTTTTTT
CDR3aa: CASSQGSRGSDEKLFF

j_gene: TRBJ1-2
len: 14
d_gene: NA
v_gene: TRBV11-2
abundance: few
CDR3nt: TGTGCCGGCAGCCCCGGGGGCCGGAGCTATGGCTACACCTTC
CDR3aa: CAGSPGGRSYGYTF

j_gene: TRBJ1-5
len: 14
d_gene: TRBD1
v_gene: TRBV10-3
abundance: NA
CDR3nt: TGTGCCATCAGTGAGGGACAGGCCTATCAGCCCCAGCATTTT
CDR3aa: CAISEGQAYQPQHF

j_gene: TRBJ2-3
len: 16
d_gene: TRBD2
v_gene: TRBV4-3
abundance: NA
CDR3nt: TGCGCCAGCAGCCACTATAGCGGGGTCCTCGCAGATACGCAGTATTTT
CDR3aa: CASSHYSGVLADTQYF

j_gene: TRBJ2-1
len: 14
d_gene: TRBD2
v_gene: TRBV20-1
abundance: many
CDR3nt: TGCAGTGCTGCCCTAGCGGGGGGATACAATGAGCAGTTCTTC
CDR3aa: CSAALAGGYNEQFF

j_gene: TRBJ1-2
len: 13
d_gene: NA
v_gene: TRBV10-3
abundance: many
CDR3nt: TGTGCCACCCTGCCCCAGGGTGGCCATGGCTACACCTTC
CDR3aa: CATLPQGGHGYTF

j_gene: TRBJ1-1
len: 13
d_gene: NA
v_gene: TRBV20-1
abundance: NA
CDR3nt: TGCAGTGCTCCGGGGCGAGGGGGCACTGAAGCTTTCTTT
CDR3aa: CSAPGRGGTEAFF

j_gene: TRBJ1-2
len: 15
d_gene: NA
v_gene: TRBV5-4
abundance: many
CDR3nt: TGTGCCAGCAGCACCCGTTCCCGGGGACCAAATGGCTACACCTTC
CDR3aa: CASSTRSRGPNGYTF

j_gene: TRBJ2-5
len: 8
d_gene: NA
v_gene: TRBV21-1
abundance: NA
CDR3nt: TGTGCCAGCACACGGGAGTACTTC
CDR3aa: CASTREYF

j_gene: TRBJ2-2
len: 14
d_gene: TRBD1
v_gene: TRBV27
abundance: NA
CDR3nt: TGTGCCAGCACCCTGACAGGGGTCACCGGGGAGCTGTTTTTT
CDR3aa: CASTLTGVTGELFF

j_gene: TRBJ1-4
len: 14
d_gene: NA
v_gene: TRBV7-2
abundance: once
CDR3nt: TGTGCCAGCAGCTTAGGAAATCGAAATGAAAAACTGTTTTTT
CDR3aa: CASSLGNRNEKLFF

j_gene: TRBJ2-3
len: 15
d_gene: NA
v_gene: TRBV11-2
abundance: many
CDR3nt: TGTGCCAGCAGCTTAGTACGGGGTAGGGCAGATACGCAGTATTTT
CDR3aa: CASSLVRGRADTQYF

j_gene: TRBJ1-1
len: 14
d_gene: NA
v_gene: TRBV6-6
abundance: many
CDR3nt: TGTGCCAGCACCTATCCGGGGCAGAACACTGAAGCTTTCTTT
CDR3aa: CASTYPGQNTEAFF

j_gene: TRBJ1-6
len: 16
d_gene: NA
v_gene: TRBV12-3/TRBV12-4
abundance: few
CDR3nt: TGTGCCAGCAGTTTTGGGGCCCCAGGGATGAATTCACCCCTCCACTTT
CDR3aa: CASSFGAPGMNSPLHF

j_gene: TRBJ2-5
len: 13
d_gene: NA
v_gene: TRBV6-5
abundance: many
CDR3nt: TGTGCCAGCAGCTATGACAGTCCGGAGACCCAGTACTTC
CDR3aa: CASSYDSPETQYF

j_gene: TRBJ2-1
len: 15
d_gene: NA
v_gene: TRBV12-3/TRBV12-4
abundance: NA
CDR3nt: TGTGCCAGCAGTTCCGGGACTCCCCCCTACAATGAGCAGTTCTTC
CDR3aa: CASSSGTPPYNEQFF

j_gene: TRBJ1-4
len: 15
d_gene: TRBD1
v_gene: TRBV18
abundance: many
CDR3nt: TGTGCCAGCTCACCGTCCGGGACAGGAGCCGAGAAACTGTTTTTT
CDR3aa: CASSPSGTGAEKLFF

j_gene: TRBJ1-5
len: 15
d_gene: NA
v_gene: TRBV7-2
abundance: few
CDR3nt: TGTGCCAGCAGCCAATTGGTGGGGGGCGATCAGCCCCAGCATTTT
CDR3aa: CASSQLVGGDQPQHF

j_gene: TRBJ1-5
len: 15
d_gene: NA
v_gene: TRBV10-2
abundance: NA
CDR3nt: TGCGCCAGCAGTGATGGAGGAGTTAGCAATCAGCCCCAGCATTTT
CDR3aa: CASSDGGVSNQPQHF

j_gene: TRBJ1-2
len: 13
d_gene: NA
v_gene: TRBV5-1
abundance: few
CDR3nt: TGCGCCAGCAGCTTAGCCCAGAACTATGGCTACACCTTC
CDR3aa: CASSLAQNYGYTF

j_gene: TRBJ1-6
len: 13
d_gene: NA
v_gene: TRBV15
abundance: NA
CDR3nt: TGTGCCACCAGCACCAGGGTGGATTCACCCCTCCACTTT
CDR3aa: CATSTRVDSPLHF

j_gene: TRBJ1-6
len: 15
d_gene: NA
v_gene: TRBV6-6
abundance: many
CDR3nt: TGTGCCAGCCTTCAGGGCAGGGGCAGGGGATCACCCCTCCACTTT
CDR3aa: CASLQGRGRGSPLHF

j_gene: TRBJ2-7
len: 14
d_gene: TRBD2
v_gene: TRBV6-4
abundance: NA
CDR3nt: TGTGCCAGCAGTGAGGGCGGGGGGGCCTACGAGCAGTACTTC
CDR3aa: CASSEGGGAYEQYF

j_gene: TRBJ1-1
len: 15
d_gene: NA
v_gene: TRBV7-2
abundance: NA
CDR3nt: TGTGCCTGCAGCTCCGAACAGGGAAGAGACACTGAAGCTTTCTTT
CDR3aa: CACSSEQGRDTEAFF

j_gene: TRBJ2-7
len: 15
d_gene: NA
v_gene: TRBV5-5
abundance: many
CDR3nt: TGTGCCAGCAGCTTGGGGGGACGGAGCTCCTACGAGCAGTACTTC
CDR3aa: CASSLGGRSSYEQYF

j_gene: TRBJ2-1
len: 14
d_gene: TRBD1
v_gene: TRBV6-6
abundance: few
CDR3nt: TGTGCCAGCAGTTACGACAGGGCGAACAATGAGCAGTTCTTC
CDR3aa: CASSYDRANNEQFF

j_gene: TRBJ2-3
len: 14
d_gene: NA
v_gene: TRBV11-2
abundance: NA
CDR3nt: TGTGCCAGCAGCCAGTCCCTAGAAACAGATACGCAGTATTTT
CDR3aa: CASSQSLETDTQYF

j_gene: TRBJ2-3
len: 14
d_gene: TRBD2
v_gene: TRBV20-1
abundance: many
CDR3nt: TGCAGTGCAAGCGGGGGGGCCGAATTAGATACGCAGTATTTT
CDR3aa: CSASGGAELDTQYF

j_gene: TRBJ2-2
len: 18
d_gene: TRBD1
v_gene: TRBV6-5
abundance: NA
CDR3nt: TGTGCCAGCAGTTACTCGGGGGGGACAGGGGGACCCGCCGGGGAGCTGTCTTTT
CDR3aa: CASSYSGGTGGPAGELSF